A selection of T cell receptor beta chains follows, all from one sample in a study of T-cell memory formation after mild COVID-19. TCRdb passed the 5' RACE reads through MiXCR, listing each CDR3 protein once. The repertoire consists of about 200,000 distinct CDR3 sequences, with 9% to 10% occurring once and the leading ten covering 3.5% to 4%. Sample: PBMCs or a T cell subset sorted from them (not recorded which). The receptors originated from a man in his late teens or twenties who had mild COVID-19 (a few samples of this study predate the infection). Cell type and time point are not known. Both conserved end residues are part of each CDR3. Fields, in order: clone size, V gene, D gene, J gene, CDR3 length, CDR3 protein, CDR3 DNA. A D gene is named only where the DNA matches it firmly. Clone size is given for some rows only: seen once, a few or many times, or a class if the clone is expanded.

>few|TRBV6-6|.|TRBJ1-5|14
CASSYEGKNQPQHF
TGTGCCAGCAGTTACGAGGGAAAAAATCAGCCCCAGCATTTT
>.|TRBV6-2/TRBV6-3|.|TRBJ1-1|13
CASSTTTTERAFF
TGTGCCAGCAGTACGACAACGACAGAAAGGGCTTTCTTT
>.|TRBV2|.|TRBJ2-5|10
CASSTETQYF
TGTGCCAGCAGTACAGAGACCCAGTACTTC
>many|TRBV7-9|.|TRBJ2-4|13
CASSLGEGNIQYF
TGTGCCAGCAGCTTAGGGGAAGGGAACATTCAGTACTTC
>.|TRBV18|TRBD1|TRBJ1-6|16
CASSPQGQGGRSPLHF
TGTGCCAGCTCACCACAAGGACAGGGCGGGCGGTCACCCCTCCACTTT
>few|TRBV3-1|TRBD1|TRBJ1-1|15
CASSHTGTGGTEAFF
TGTGCCAGCAGCCACACCGGGACAGGGGGCACTGAAGCTTTCTTT
>.|TRBV5-1|TRBD1|TRBJ2-3|15
CASSIRTGSTDTQYF
TGCGCCAGCAGCATACGGACAGGGAGCACAGATACGCAGTATTTT
>few|TRBV24-1|.|TRBJ2-1|16
CATSDIPATQSNEQFF
TGTGCCACCAGTGACATCCCCGCGACTCAATCGAATGAGCAGTTCTTC
>few|TRBV2|.|TRBJ2-1|10
CAFQEDEQFF
TGTGCTTTTCAAGAGGATGAGCAGTTCTTC
>few|TRBV20-1|.|TRBJ1-5|14
CSASTGVSNQPQHF
TGCAGTGCTAGTACGGGAGTTAGCAATCAGCCCCAGCATTTT
>.|TRBV27|TRBD1|TRBJ1-3|15
CASSLGQGAGNTIYF
TGTGCCAGCAGTTTAGGACAGGGGGCTGGAAACACCATATATTTT
>.|TRBV7-2|.|TRBJ1-4|14
CASSPGRASEKLFF
TGTGCCAGCAGCCCAGGGAGAGCAAGTGAAAAACTGTTTTTT
>many|TRBV7-8|.|TRBJ1-6|14
CASSLGRARRPLHF
TGTGCCAGCAGCCTCGGGCGGGCCAGGAGACCCCTCCACTTT
>few|TRBV18|.|TRBJ1-1|15
CASSPLEGPSTEAFF
TGTGCCAGCTCACCACTGGAAGGGCCGAGCACTGAAGCTTTCTTT
>.|TRBV15|.|TRBJ2-3|13
CATSTANTDTQYF
TGTGCCACCAGCACCGCAAACACAGATACGCAGTATTTT
>few|TRBV7-9|.|TRBJ1-5|15
CASSLGPGFNQPQHF
TGTGCCAGCAGCTTAGGACCGGGGTTCAATCAGCCCCAGCATTTT
>few|TRBV6-5|.|TRBJ2-4|16
CASSYSIDSWGNIQYF
TGTGCCAGCAGTTACTCGATTGATAGTTGGGGAAACATTCAGTACTTC
>.|TRBV6-5|.|TRBJ2-1|15
CASSQLGGSTNEQFF
TGTGCCAGCAGTCAACTAGGAGGGAGCACCAATGAGCAGTTCTTC
>many|TRBV10-3|.|TRBJ2-3|13
CAIRQDSTDTQYF
TGTGCCATCAGACAGGATAGCACAGATACGCAGTATTTT
>.|TRBV20-1|TRBD1|TRBJ1-1|16
CSAQPGTGGYNTEAFF
TGCAGTGCCCAGCCCGGGACAGGGGGCTATAACACTGAAGCTTTCTTT
>.|TRBV12-3/TRBV12-4|.|TRBJ1-2|13
CASSLEWSTGYTF
TGTGCCAGCAGTTTAGAGTGGAGCACGGGCTACACCTTC
>.|TRBV20-1|TRBD2|TRBJ2-1|16
CSARGVAGGVHNEQFF
TGCAGTGCTAGAGGTGTAGCGGGGGGCGTCCACAATGAGCAGTTCTTC
>few|TRBV7-2|TRBD1|TRBJ1-6|16
CASSSRGDRANSPLHF
TGTGCCAGCAGCTCTAGGGGGGACAGGGCGAATTCACCCCTCCACTTT
>many|TRBV3-1|.|TRBJ2-5|14
CASSWTASQETQYF
TGTGCCAGCAGCTGGACAGCCTCCCAAGAGACCCAGTACTTC
>few|TRBV6-2/TRBV6-3|.|TRBJ2-7|16
CASSYSIALNLYEQYF
TGTGCCAGCAGTTACTCGATCGCGCTGAACCTCTACGAGCAGTACTTC
>few|TRBV2|.|TRBJ1-2|12
CASQQGNYGYTF
TGTGCCAGCCAACAGGGTAACTATGGCTACACCTTC
>.|TRBV4-2|.|TRBJ1-2|14
CASSQDGGAYGYTF
TGTGCCAGCAGCCAAGATGGGGGCGCTTATGGCTACACCTTC
>.|TRBV15|.|TRBJ1-4|15
CATSAPGTTNEKLFF
TGTGCCACCAGCGCTCCCGGCACAACTAATGAAAAACTGTTTTTT
>few|TRBV12-3/TRBV12-4|.|TRBJ1-3|15
CASSPQSSSGNTIYF
TGTGCCAGCAGTCCACAATCGAGCTCTGGAAACACCATATATTTT
>.|TRBV18|TRBD2|TRBJ2-5|17
CASSPFRLAGNQETQYF
TGTGCCAGCTCACCATTTAGACTAGCGGGGAACCAAGAGACCCAGTACTTC
>few|TRBV11-2|.|TRBJ1-6|16
CASSGLRQGARSPLHF
TGTGCCAGCAGCGGATTGAGGCAGGGCGCCCGGTCACCCCTCCACTTT
>.|TRBV5-4|.|TRBJ2-3|15
CASSPADPQQDTQYF
TGTGCCAGCAGCCCAGCGGATCCTCAGCAGGATACGCAGTATTTT
>few|TRBV4-1|.|TRBJ1-1|16
CASKRGERPMNTEAFF
TGCGCCAGCAAGCGGGGCGAACGGCCGATGAACACTGAAGCTTTCTTT
>few|TRBV4-3|TRBD1|TRBJ2-7|16
CASSQARTGFSYEQYF
TGCGCCAGCAGCCAAGCACGGACAGGCTTCTCCTACGAGCAGTACTTC
>.|TRBV6-5|.|TRBJ1-2|14
CASSVEGRLRGYTF
TGTGCCAGTTCCGTAGAGGGCCGCCTTAGGGGCTACACCTTC
>.|TRBV2|.|TRBJ1-1|12
CASSRPTPEAFF
TGTGCCAGCAGCCGCCCCACTCCCGAAGCTTTCTTT
>.|TRBV7-2|.|TRBJ2-2|14
CASSLRGNTGELFF
TGTGCCAGCAGCCTTAGAGGGAACACCGGGGAGCTGTTTTTT
>many|TRBV13|TRBD2|TRBJ2-7|14
CASRFSGGAYEQYF
TGTGCCAGCAGATTCAGCGGGGGGGCCTACGAGCAGTACTTC
>.|TRBV24-1|TRBD1|TRBJ1-1|16
CATSDSTGGAGSEAFF
TGTGCCACCAGTGATTCCACAGGGGGGGCCGGCTCTGAAGCTTTCTTT
>.|TRBV6-7|.|TRBJ1-6|14
CASSYLGDNSPLHF
TGTGCCAGCAGTTACCTAGGAGACAATTCACCCCTCCACTTT
>many|TRBV7-9|.|TRBJ2-5|17
CASSLPLWGVYQETQYF
TGTGCCAGCAGCTTACCGCTCTGGGGGGTGTACCAAGAGACCCAGTACTTC
>few|TRBV27|.|TRBJ2-3|12
CASSLTVETQYF
TGTGCCAGCAGTTTGACTGTGGAGACGCAGTATTTT
>.|TRBV12-5|.|TRBJ2-3|18
CASGPRRAVPSSTDTQYF
TGTGCTAGTGGTCCGCGGCGGGCCGTTCCTTCTAGCACAGATACGCAGTATTTT
>few|TRBV15|.|TRBJ1-1|13
CATSSGPLSDAFF
TGTGCCACCAGCTCAGGGCCCCTGTCGGATGCTTTCTTT
>few|TRBV7-8|TRBD2|TRBJ2-7|15
CASSLRRGNSYEQYF
TGTGCCAGCAGCTTACGGCGGGGGAACTCCTACGAGCAGTACTTC
>.|TRBV7-2|.|TRBJ2-3|15
CASSYLPGQTDTQYF
TGTGCCAGCAGCTACCTTCCTGGACAGACAGATACGCAGTATTTT
>few|TRBV5-1|TRBD1|TRBJ2-1|13
CASSSTGENEQFF
TGCGCCAGCAGCTCTACAGGGGAAAATGAGCAGTTCTTC
>many|TRBV29-1|.|TRBJ1-1|14
CSVATGTRNTEAFF
TGCAGCGTTGCGACCGGGACAAGGAACACTGAAGCTTTCTTT
>few|TRBV2|.|TRBJ2-7|14
CASTGQRFAGEQYF
TGTGCCAGCACTGGACAGCGCTTTGCTGGGGAGCAGTACTTC
>.|TRBV5-6|.|TRBJ2-1|13
CASSLGLFNEQFF
TGTGCCAGCAGCTTGGGACTTTTCAATGAGCAGTTCTTC
>few|TRBV5-1|TRBD2|TRBJ2-1|16
CASSLAPSGGNNEQFF
TGCGCCAGCAGCTTGGCCCCTAGCGGGGGAAACAATGAGCAGTTCTTC
>many|TRBV20-1|TRBD1|TRBJ2-2|17
CSAKGQGASSNTGELFF
TGCAGTGCTAAAGGACAGGGGGCCTCTTCGAACACCGGGGAGCTGTTTTTT
>.|TRBV12-3/TRBV12-4|.|TRBJ1-1|12
CASTWGQTEAFF
TGTGCCAGCACCTGGGGCCAGACCGAAGCTTTCTTT
>few|TRBV14|.|TRBJ1-1|13
CASSLWRNTEAFF
TGTGCCAGCAGCCTATGGCGTAACACTGAAGCTTTCTTT
>many|TRBV9|.|TRBJ2-5|14
CASSVQGGRETQYF
TGTGCCAGCAGCGTACAGGGGGGTCGAGAGACCCAGTACTTC
>.|TRBV4-1|.|TRBJ2-6|14
CASSPYPEANVLTF
TGCGCCAGCAGCCCGTATCCCGAGGCCAACGTCCTGACTTTC
>.|TRBV25-1|.|TRBJ1-6|17
CASSEYQGSSYNSPLHF
TGTGCCAGCAGTGAATACCAGGGAAGCTCCTATAATTCACCACTCCACTTT
>.|TRBV6-2/TRBV6-3|.|TRBJ1-1|17
CASSYRLGSLSGTEAFF
TGTGCCAGCAGTTACCGACTTGGGAGTCTAAGTGGCACTGAAGCTTTCTTT
>many|TRBV2|.|TRBJ1-2|13
CASTLRRDTGYTF
TGTGCCAGCACCTTGCGAAGGGATACGGGCTACACCTTC